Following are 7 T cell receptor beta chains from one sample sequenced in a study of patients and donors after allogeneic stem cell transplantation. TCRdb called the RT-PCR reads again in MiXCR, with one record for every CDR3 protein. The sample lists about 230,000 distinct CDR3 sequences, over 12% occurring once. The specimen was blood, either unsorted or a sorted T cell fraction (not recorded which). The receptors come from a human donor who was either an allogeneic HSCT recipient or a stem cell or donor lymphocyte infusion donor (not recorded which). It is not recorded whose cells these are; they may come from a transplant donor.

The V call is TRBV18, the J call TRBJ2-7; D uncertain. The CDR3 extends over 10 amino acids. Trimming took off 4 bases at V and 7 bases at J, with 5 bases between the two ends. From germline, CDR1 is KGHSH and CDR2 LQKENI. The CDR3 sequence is CASSQLEQYF. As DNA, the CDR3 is TGTGCCAGCTCACAGCTTGAGCAGTACTTC.

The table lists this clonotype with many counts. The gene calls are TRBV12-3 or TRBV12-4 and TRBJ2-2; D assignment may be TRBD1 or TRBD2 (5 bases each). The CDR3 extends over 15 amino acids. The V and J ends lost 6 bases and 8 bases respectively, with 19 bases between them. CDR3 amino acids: CASRGLGERTGELFF. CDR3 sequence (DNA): TGTGCCAGCAGGGGCTTGGGGGAAAGGACGGGGGAGCTGTTTTTT.

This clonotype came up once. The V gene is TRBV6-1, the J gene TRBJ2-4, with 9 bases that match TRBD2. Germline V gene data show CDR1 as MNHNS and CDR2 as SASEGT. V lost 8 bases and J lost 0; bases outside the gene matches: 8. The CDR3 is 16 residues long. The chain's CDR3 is CASPPGLALAKNIQYF. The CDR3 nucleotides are TGTGCCAGCCCCCCTGGACTAGCGTTAGCCAAAAACATTCAGTACTTC.

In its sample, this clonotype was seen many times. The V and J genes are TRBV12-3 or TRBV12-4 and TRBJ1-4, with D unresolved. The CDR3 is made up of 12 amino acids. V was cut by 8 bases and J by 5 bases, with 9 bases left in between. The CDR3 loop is CASSGRNEKLFF. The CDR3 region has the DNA TGTGCCAGCTCCGGACGGAATGAAAAACTGTTTTTT.

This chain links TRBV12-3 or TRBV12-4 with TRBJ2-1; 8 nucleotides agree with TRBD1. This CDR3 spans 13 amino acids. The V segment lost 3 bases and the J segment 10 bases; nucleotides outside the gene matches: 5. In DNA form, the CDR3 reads TGTGCCAGCAGTTTTCAGGGGGCACTCGAGCAGTTCTTC. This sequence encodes CASSFQGALEQFF.

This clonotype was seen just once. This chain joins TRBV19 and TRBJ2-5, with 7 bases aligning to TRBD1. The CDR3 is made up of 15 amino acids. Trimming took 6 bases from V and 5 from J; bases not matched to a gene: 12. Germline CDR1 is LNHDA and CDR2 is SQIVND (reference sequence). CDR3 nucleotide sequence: TGTGCCAGTAGCCGAAGCCACAGGGGTTGGGAGACCCAGTACTTC. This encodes CASSRSHRGWETQYF.

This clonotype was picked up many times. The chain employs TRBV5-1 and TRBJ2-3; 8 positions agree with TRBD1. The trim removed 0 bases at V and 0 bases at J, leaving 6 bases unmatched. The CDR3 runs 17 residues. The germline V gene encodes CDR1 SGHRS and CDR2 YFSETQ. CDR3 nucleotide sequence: TGCGCCAGCAGCTTGGTTGGACAGGGATCTAGCACAGATACGCAGTATTTT. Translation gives CASSLVGQGSSTDTQYF. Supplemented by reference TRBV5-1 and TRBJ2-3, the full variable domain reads KAGVTQTPRYLIKTRGQQVTLSCSPISGHRSVSWYQQTPGQGLQFLFEYFSETQRNKGNFPGRFSGRQFSNSRSEMNVSTLELGDSALYLCASSLVGQGSSTDTQYFGPGTRLTVL.